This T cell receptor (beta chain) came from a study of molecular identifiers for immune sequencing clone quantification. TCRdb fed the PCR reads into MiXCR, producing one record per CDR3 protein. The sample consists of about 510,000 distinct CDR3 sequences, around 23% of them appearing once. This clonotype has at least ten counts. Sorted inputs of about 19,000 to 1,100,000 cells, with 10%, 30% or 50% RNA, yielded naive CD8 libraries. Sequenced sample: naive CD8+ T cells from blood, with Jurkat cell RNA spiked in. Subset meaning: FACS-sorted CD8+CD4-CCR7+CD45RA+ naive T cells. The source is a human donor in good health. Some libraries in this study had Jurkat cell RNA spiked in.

The CDR3 is CASRSGGLEQYF. In DNA, the CDR3 is TGTGCCAGCAGATCCGGGGGCTTAGAGCAGTACTTC. The chain combines TRBV27 with TRBJ2-7, with D perhaps matching TRBD1 or TRBD2 (6 bases each). V lost 6 bases and J 7 bases, leaving 13 bases between the germline ends. The CDR3 is made up of 12 amino acids. Germline V lookup: CDR1 MNHEY, CDR2 SMNVEV (reference sequence).